This TCR beta chain derives from a study of shared clonotypes between healthy human individuals. Study-level results: Among a few donors, approximately 5% of naive CD4 clonotypes were found in common. The sampled material consisted only of blood, and tissue repertoires are likely to differ. Read depth was anticipated to influence clonotype sharing among donors.

Assay used: immunoSEQ multiplex PCR; TCRdb lists only in-frame clones, some missing. This sample has roughly 1,500,000 clones, with around 98.5% found just once. For this clone: Its antigen remains unknown.

CDR3 length: 13 amino acids. The V gene lost 8 bases and the J gene lost 5 bases, with 13 bases spanning the gap. The germline gives CDR1 KGHSH, CDR2 LQKENI. The clonotype was recovered from a man aged 30 to 39 in good health. The gene calls are TRBV18 and TRBJ2-1, with D perhaps given as TRBD1 or TRBD2 (5 bases each). Sequenced material: naive CD4+ T cells sorted from blood. Documented subset: CD45RA+ positively selected. DNA of the CDR3: TGTGCCAGCGGATCACTGGGGGACAATGAGCAGTTCTTC. Translated, it gives CASGSLGDNEQFF.